Listed here is a single TCR beta chain. The record originates from a study of cytomegalovirus exposure and HLA in healthy donors. There are 13 residues in the CDR3. With 2 bases removed from V and 7 bases from J, the gap between germline ends came to 10 bases. Germline-derived CDR1 and CDR2 are SGHRS and YFSETQ. Both 60 Vbeta primers and 13 Jbeta primers went into the PCR. The table came from immunoSEQ multiplex PCR; TCRdb's copy has only in-frame clones and leaves some out. The profile shows 100,000 to 140,000 clones, roughly 70% of them singletons. Sequencing was performed on PBMCs. The sequence was obtained from a middle-aged woman in good health and CMV-seropositive. The chain has TRBV5-1 and TRBJ2-1; unclear D gene. For the CDR3, the DNA is TGCGCCAGCAGCTTTAACTTTGCGAATGAGCAGTTCTTC. It specifies CASSFNFANEQFF.